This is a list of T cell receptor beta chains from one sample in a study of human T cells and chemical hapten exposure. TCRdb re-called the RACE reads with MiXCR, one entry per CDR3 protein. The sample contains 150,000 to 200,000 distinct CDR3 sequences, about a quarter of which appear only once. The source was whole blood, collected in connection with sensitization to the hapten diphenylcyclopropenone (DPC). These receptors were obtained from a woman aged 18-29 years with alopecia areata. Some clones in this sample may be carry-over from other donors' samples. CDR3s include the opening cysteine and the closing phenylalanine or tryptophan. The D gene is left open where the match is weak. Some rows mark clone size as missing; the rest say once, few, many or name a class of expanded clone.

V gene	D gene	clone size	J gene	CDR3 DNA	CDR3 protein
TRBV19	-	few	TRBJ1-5	TGTGCCAGTAGCCGCCTGACACTAGACAATCAGCCCCAGCATTTT	CASSRLTLDNQPQHF
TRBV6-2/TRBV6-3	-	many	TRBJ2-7	TGTGCCAGCAGTTATGGAGAGCGAGAAGAGCAGTACTTC	CASSYGEREEQYF
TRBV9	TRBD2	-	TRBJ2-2	TGTGCCAGCAGCGAGAGGGGAGGGTCGGACACCGGGGAGCTGTTTTTT	CASSERGGSDTGELFF
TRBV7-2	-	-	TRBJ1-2	TGTGCCAGCCCCACGGGGCATGGCTACACCTTC	CASPTGHGYTF
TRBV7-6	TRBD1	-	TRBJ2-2	TGTGCCAGCAGTTACAGGGGGACCACCGGGGAGCTGTTTTTT	CASSYRGTTGELFF
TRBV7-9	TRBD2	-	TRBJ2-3	TGTGCCAGCTTACGGGGGGGAAACAGCGATACGCAGTATTTT	CASLRGGNSDTQYF
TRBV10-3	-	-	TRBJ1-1	TGTGCCATCAGTGACGGGAGGGGGGCCAGAGTGGGTCGCACTGAAGCTTTCTTT	CAISDGRGARVGRTEAFF
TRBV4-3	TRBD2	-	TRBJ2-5	TGCGCCAGCAGCCTGACGACTAGCGGAGAAGAGACCCAGTACTTC	CASSLTTSGEETQYF
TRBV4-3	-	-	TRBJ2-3	TGCGCCAGCAGCCCCCCACCGGGCCTAAGCACAGATACGCAGTATTTT	CASSPPPGLSTDTQYF
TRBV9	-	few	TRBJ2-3	TGTGCCAGCAGCGTAAGTTCGCAGGCTACAGATACGCAGTATTTT	CASSVSSQATDTQYF
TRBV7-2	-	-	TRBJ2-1	TGTGCCAGCAGCGCGCGATGGGAGCAGTTCTTC	CASSARWEQFF
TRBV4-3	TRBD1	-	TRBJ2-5	TGCGCCAGCAGCAACGACAGGGCAACACAAGAGACCCAGTACTTC	CASSNDRATQETQYF
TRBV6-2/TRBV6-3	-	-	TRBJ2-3	TGTGCCAGCGGATCCACGCAACTGGTTACGCAGTATTTT	CASGSTQLVTQYF
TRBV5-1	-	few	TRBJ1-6	TGCGCCAGCAGCTGGACCGGGGGTGATTCACCCCTCCACTTT	CASSWTGGDSPLHF
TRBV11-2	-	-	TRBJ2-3	TGTGCCAGCAGCCATCGGGGGCGGGGGTTTGCAGATACGCAGTATTTT	CASSHRGRGFADTQYF
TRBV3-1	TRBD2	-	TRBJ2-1	TGTGCCAGCAGCCAACCTGGGAGGACTAGCGGGAGGGCTCTTAATGAGCAGTTCTTC	CASSQPGRTSGRALNEQFF
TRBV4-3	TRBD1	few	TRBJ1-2	TGCGCCAGCAGCCGCAACCGGGACAGCAACTATGGCTACACCTTC	CASSRNRDSNYGYTF
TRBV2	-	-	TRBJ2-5	TGTGCCAGCAGTGATAAGACCCAGTACTTC	CASSDKTQYF
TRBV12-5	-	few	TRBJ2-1	TGTGCTAGACCCCCTGAGGCGGCAGGGCTCCCCAATGAGCAGTTCTTC	CARPPEAAGLPNEQFF
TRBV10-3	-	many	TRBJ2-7	TGTGCCATCAGCTCGAGCTCCTACGAGCAGTACTTC	CAISSSSYEQYF
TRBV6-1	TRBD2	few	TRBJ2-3	TGTGCCAGCAGTGAAAAAGCGGGGGGGCCAGATACGCAGTATTTT	CASSEKAGGPDTQYF
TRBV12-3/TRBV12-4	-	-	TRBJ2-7	TGTGCCAGCAGTCCGCGACTAGGCTACGAGCAGTACTTC	CASSPRLGYEQYF
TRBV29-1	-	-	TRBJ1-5	-	CSVAIGATGNQPLHF
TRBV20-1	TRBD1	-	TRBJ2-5	TGCAGTGCTCGCCACAACCGGGACAGGTTCCAAGAGACCCAGTACTTC	CSARHNRDRFQETQYF
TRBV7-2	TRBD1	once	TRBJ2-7	TGTGCCAGCAGCCCCGGGACAGGGACTGAGCAGTACTTC	CASSPGTGTEQYF
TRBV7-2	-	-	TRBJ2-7	TGTGCCAGCAGCCAATCTGAGTACGGAGTAGTGATCTTC	CASSQSEYGVVIF
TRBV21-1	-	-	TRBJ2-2	TGTGCCAGCAGCAAAGACTTAACAAACCGCGGAACCGGGGGGCTGTTTTTT	CASSKDLTNRGTGGLFF
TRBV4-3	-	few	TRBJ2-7	TGCGCCAGCAGTTTGGGTAAAGGGGTGTACGAGCAGTACTTC	CASSLGKGVYEQYF
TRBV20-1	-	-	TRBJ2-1	TGCAGTGCTAGAGCCCCGAGGGGGGTTAATGAGCAGTTCTTC	CSARAPRGVNEQFF
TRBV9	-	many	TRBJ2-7	TGTGCCAGCAGCGTAGGGGGTAGAGGGGGCGAGCAGTACTTC	CASSVGGRGGEQYF
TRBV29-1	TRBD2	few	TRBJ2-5	TGCAGCGAAATCCGGGGGGGGGTAAAAGAGACCCAGTACTTC	CSEIRGGVKETQYF
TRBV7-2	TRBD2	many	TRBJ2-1	TGTGCCAGCAGCTCTCCCGGACTAGCGGGAGGCTCGGGGGAGCAGTTCTTC	CASSSPGLAGGSGEQFF
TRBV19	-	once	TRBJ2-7	TGTGCCAGTAGTACGGTGGGACGGGACTCCTACGAGCAGTACTTC	CASSTVGRDSYEQYF
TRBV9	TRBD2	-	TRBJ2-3	TGTGCCAGCAGCGTAGCACCTAGCGGGGGGGCCAGTGCAGATACGCAGTATTTT	CASSVAPSGGASADTQYF
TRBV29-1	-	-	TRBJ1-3	TGCAGCGTTGGTGGGCAGAGCTTCGGAAACACCATATATTTT	CSVGGQSFGNTIYF
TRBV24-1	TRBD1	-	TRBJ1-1	TGTGCCACCAGTGATACAGGACAGGGGACGAAAGAAGCTTTCTTT	CATSDTGQGTKEAFF
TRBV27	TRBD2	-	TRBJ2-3	TGTGCCAGCAGTTTATATGCCCGGGCTAGCGGGACAGATACGCAGTATTTT	CASSLYARASGTDTQYF
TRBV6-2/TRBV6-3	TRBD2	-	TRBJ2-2	TGTGCCAGCTCGGGACTAGCGGACACCGGGGAGCTGTTTTTT	CASSGLADTGELFF
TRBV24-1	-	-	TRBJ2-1	TGTGCCACCAGTGGACTCATCAATGAGCAGTTCTTC	CATSGLINEQFF
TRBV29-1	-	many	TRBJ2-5	TGCAGCGTAGAGACCCAGTACTTC	CSVETQYF
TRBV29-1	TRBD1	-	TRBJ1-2	TGCAGCGTTACTCGACAGGGGACCTATGGCTACACCTTC	CSVTRQGTYGYTF
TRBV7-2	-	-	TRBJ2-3	TGTGCCAGCAGCCCGACAGGACCAGATACGCAGTATTTT	CASSPTGPDTQYF
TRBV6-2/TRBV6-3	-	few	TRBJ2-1	TGTGCCAGCGGCGCGGGGATTGGACAGTTCTTC	CASGAGIGQFF
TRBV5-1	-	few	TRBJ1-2	TGCGCCAGCAGCTTGGATGGGCTCTATGGCTACACCTTC	CASSLDGLYGYTF
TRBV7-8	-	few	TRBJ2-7	TGTGCCAGCAGCTTAGGTCTCTCCTACGAGCAGTACTTC	CASSLGLSYEQYF
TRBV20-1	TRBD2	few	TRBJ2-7	TGCAGTGCTAGAGAAGGAGTAGCCCGACTAGCGGGAAGGGAGCAGTACTTC	CSAREGVARLAGREQYF